This T cell receptor (beta chain) was obtained from a study of Graves' ophthalmopathy and Graves' hyperthyroidism. The CDR3 contains 14 residues. Germline V gene data show CDR1 as SGHRS and CDR2 as YFSETQ. Deletions cut 0 bases from V and 7 bases from J, with 8 bases between. This clonotype was observed at least ten times. RNA transcripts were the template, and TCR beta CDR3 regions were amplified from them. HTBI primers served in a first-round RT-PCR, which a second-round multiplex PCR followed. TCRdb itself ran the multiplex PCR reads through MiXCR, one entry per CDR3 protein. The repertoire holds more than 300,000 distinct CDR3 sequences, with approximately 15% as singletons. Diagnosis was based on clinical symptoms, serum thyroxine, TRAb, thyroid ultrasound and orbital computed tomography.

This TCR derives from a young woman with stable Graves' hyperthyroidism. What was sequenced was peripheral blood. This sequence joins TRBV5-1 and TRBJ1-6; D remains ambiguous. For the CDR3, the DNA is TGCGCCAGCAGCTTGGACGGGAGCAATTCACCCCTCCACTTT. Amino acids: CASSLDGSNSPLHF.